This T cell receptor beta chain was recorded in a study of cytomegalovirus exposure and HLA in healthy donors. Findings and limits, study-wide: The only immune exposure information that was available was CMV serostatus.

Concerning this clone: Its antigen is unknown.

The PCR contained 60 Vbeta and 13 Jbeta primers. Sequencing was performed with immunoSEQ multiplex PCR; in TCRdb, only in-frame clones are kept and a portion is missing. This sample carries 110,000 to 150,000 clones, more than 65% of them seen once, and the ten largest clones take 1.5% to 2%. This CDR3 is built from 14 residues. Trimming at V came to 3 bases and at J to 11 bases, leaving 8 bases not matched to a gene. From germline, CDR1 is MDHEN and CDR2 SYDVKM. The sequenced sample was PBMCs. The rearrangement uses TRBV28 and TRBJ2-3, with 10 nucleotides matching TRBD1. The TCR originated in a woman younger than 45 in good health and CMV-seronegative. In nucleotides, the CDR3 is TGTGCCAGCAGTTTTTTGGGGAGGACAGGGGGGCAGTATTTT. It codes for CASSFLGRTGGQYF.